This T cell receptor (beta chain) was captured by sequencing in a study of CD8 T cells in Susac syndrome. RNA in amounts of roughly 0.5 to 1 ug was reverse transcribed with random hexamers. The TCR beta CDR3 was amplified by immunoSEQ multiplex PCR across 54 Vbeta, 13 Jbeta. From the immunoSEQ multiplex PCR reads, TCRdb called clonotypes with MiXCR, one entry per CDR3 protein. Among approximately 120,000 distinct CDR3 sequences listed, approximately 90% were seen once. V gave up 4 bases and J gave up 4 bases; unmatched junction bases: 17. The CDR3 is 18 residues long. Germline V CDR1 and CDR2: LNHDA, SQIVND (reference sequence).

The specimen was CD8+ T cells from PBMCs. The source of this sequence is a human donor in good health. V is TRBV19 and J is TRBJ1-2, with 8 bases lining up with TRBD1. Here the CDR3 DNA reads TGTGCCAGTAGTACAGAGACAGGGGACCCCCCCATCCTCTATGGCTACACCTTC. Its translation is CASSTETGDPPILYGYTF.